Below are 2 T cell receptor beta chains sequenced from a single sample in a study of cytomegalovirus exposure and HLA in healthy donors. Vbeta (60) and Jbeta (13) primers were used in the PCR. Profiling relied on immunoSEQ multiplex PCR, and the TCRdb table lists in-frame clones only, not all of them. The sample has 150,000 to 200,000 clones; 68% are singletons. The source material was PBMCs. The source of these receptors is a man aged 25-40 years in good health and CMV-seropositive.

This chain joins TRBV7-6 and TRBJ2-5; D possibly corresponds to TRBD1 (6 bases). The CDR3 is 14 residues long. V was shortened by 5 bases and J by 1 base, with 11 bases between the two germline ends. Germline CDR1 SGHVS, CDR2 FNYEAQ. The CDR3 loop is CASSRDRPQETQYF. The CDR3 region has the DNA TGTGCCAGCAGCCGCGACAGGCCCCAAGAGACCCAGTACTTC.

DNA of the CDR3: TGTGCCAGCTCACCGACAGGGGCCGATACGCAGTATTTT. Translation gives CASSPTGADTQYF. The chain joins TRBV18 to TRBJ2-3, with 8 bases identical to TRBD1. The CDR3 runs to 13 residues. The V segment lost 3 bases and the J segment 6 bases; nucleotides outside the gene matches: 2. Germline lookup yields CDR1 KGHSH and CDR2 LQKENI. Complete variable domain (other parts from reference TRBV18 and TRBJ2-3): NAGVMQNPRHLVRRRGQEARLRCSPMKGHSHVYWYRQLPEEGLKFMVYLQKENIIDESGMPKERFSAEFPKEGPSILRIQQVVRGDSAAYFCASSPTGADTQYFGPGTRLTVL.